This T cell receptor (beta chain) stems from a study of T cells after yellow fever vaccination (dated by TCRdb to about 2019). For the study in its entirety: The SMART-Seq v4 Ultra Low Input RNA kit was used to prepare libraries from fractions with low cell numbers. Bulk TCR alpha and beta repertoires were sequenced longitudinally to track T-cell clones before and after primary and booster YFV17D yellow fever vaccination. Two healthy male donors made up the cohort, one aged 18 to 29 years and the other aged 30 to 40 years. Blood samples were taken at several timepoints before and after primary and secondary immunization, and bulk PBMC replicates and cell subsets were isolated. The investigation overall reported the following: Compared with the primary T-cell response, the secondary T-cell response was faster but weaker, reaching its peak on day 5 rather than on day 15. Most clones expanded after primary vaccination (around 97% of CD4 and over 80% of CD8) were re-detected after the booster, suggesting that broad memory maintenance occurred. A small share of clonotypes was detected in both CD4 and CD8 compartments, with the overlap likely arising from convergent recombination. Computational filtering was required because FACS-sorted repertoires could contain abundant contaminating clonotypes from the bulk population. Because the study included only a couple of donors, the extent to which the findings can be generalized is limited.

V loses 0 bases of germline sequence and J loses 6 bases, and the interval between the two ends is 21 bases. The CDR3 runs 18 residues from the cysteine to the phenylalanine. Here the CDR3 DNA is all that survives: 54 bases in frame from base 1. As encoded in the germline V gene, CDR1 is SGHRS while CDR2 is YFSETQ. TCR cDNA was made using 5'RACE template switching, a step that added a universal primer site and unique molecular identifiers. Priming of cDNA synthesis was performed from both the TCR alpha and TCR beta constant segments. Two PCR steps were used to amplify libraries, with sample barcodes and sequencing adapters being added in the second step. Libraries were sequenced on Illumina HiSeq 2500 (2x100 bp) or NovaSeq (2x150 bp). The authors' analysis ran thus. Reads were demultiplexed and collapsed into UMI consensus sequences with MIGEC, and V(D)J alignment was performed with MiXCR. Vaccine-responding clonotypes were defined with edgeR using replicate PBMC samples, requiring FDR below 0.01 and a log2 fold change above 5 up to day 15. Each bulk clonotype received a CD4 or CD8 identity based on whether the sequenced CD4 or CD8 repertoire contained that clonotype at higher abundance. The public reads were run again by TCRdb, first through fastp at Q25 and then through MiXCR, and only productive beta chains were kept. Entries are consolidated by CDR3 protein sequence, retaining the most common genes and DNA. The V and J calls reflect TCRdb's pipeline rather than the authors' work. The sample contains about 69,000 distinct CDR3 sequences, 5.5% to 7.5% of them found a single time. The top ten constitute roughly 2.3% of the sample.

This specimen's treatment or condition label, per the study, means: live attenuated yellow fever vaccine strain. PBMCs were isolated from peripheral blood using a standard Ficoll-Paque protocol. Dynabeads CD4 and CD8 positive selection kits were used to isolate CD4 and CD8 T-cell fractions. TriZol was used to extract RNA from bulk PBMCs, CD4 and CD8 fractions, and dextramer-positive and dextramer-negative fractions. This clonotype showed up many times. The antigen it binds to is not known. No per-base quality is available; no much larger clone lies one base away. The material sequenced was CD4+ T cells sorted from PBMCs, taken approximately 15 days after the first yellow fever vaccination. This clonotype originated in a man younger than 35 who received the YFV17D yellow fever vaccine. The chain is made from TRBV5-1 and TRBJ2-2, with no confident D gene call. The nucleotides are TGCGCCAGCAGCTTGGCCCGGCGCGCGGAAAGTTGGTCCGGGGAGCTGTTTTTT. Protein translation: CASSLARRAESWSGELFF. Outside the CDR3, residues come from the reference TRBV5-1 and TRBJ2-2 proteins, so the full variable domain is: KAGVTQTPRYLIKTRGQQVTLSCSPISGHRSVSWYQQTPGQGLQFLFEYFSETQRNKGNFPGRFSGRQFSNSRSEMNVSTLELGDSALYLCASSLARRAESWSGELFFGEGSRLTVL.